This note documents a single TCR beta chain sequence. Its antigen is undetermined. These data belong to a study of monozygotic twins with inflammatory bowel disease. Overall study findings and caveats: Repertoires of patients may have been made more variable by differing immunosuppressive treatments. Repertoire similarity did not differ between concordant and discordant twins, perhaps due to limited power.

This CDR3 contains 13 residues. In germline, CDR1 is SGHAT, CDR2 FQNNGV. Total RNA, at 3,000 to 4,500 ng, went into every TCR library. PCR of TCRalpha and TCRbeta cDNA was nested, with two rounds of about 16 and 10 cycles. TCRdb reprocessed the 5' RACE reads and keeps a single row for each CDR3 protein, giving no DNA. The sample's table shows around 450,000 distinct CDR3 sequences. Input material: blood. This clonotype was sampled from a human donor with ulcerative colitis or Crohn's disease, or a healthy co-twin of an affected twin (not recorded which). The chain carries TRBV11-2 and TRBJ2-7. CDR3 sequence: CASSLRQVYEQYF.